The T cell receptor (beta chain) described here comes from a study of neurological immune-mediated disorders. This clonotype was seen repeatedly, ten times or more. Synthesis of cDNA was carried out by template-switch 5'RACE. The reaction used 10-nucleotide random UMIs. TCRdb reprocessed the 5' RACE reads via MiXCR and lists one record per CDR3 protein. The sample holds about 30,000 distinct CDR3 sequences, around 6% seen once. The sample consisted of CD4+ T cells from blood. The TCR comes from a woman aged 50 to 60 in good health.

CDR3 bases: TGCGCCAGCAGCCTCGGGACAGCGGCTAACTCCGAGCAGTACTTC. The encoded protein is CASSLGTAANSEQYF. This rearrangement joins TRBV4-1 to TRBJ2-7; 7 bases are shared with TRBD1. This CDR3 spans 15 amino acids. Germline V gives CDR1 MGHRA, CDR2 YSYEKL. Unmatched junction bases numbered 12, after V lost 4 bases and J lost 6 bases.